The present T cell receptor (beta chain) was sequenced within a study of coeliac disease (dated by TCRdb to the early 2020s). In the study overall: Each coeliac patient was placed into one of three groups: newly diagnosed active disease, refractory coeliac disease type I, or disease controlled by a gluten-free diet. High-resolution HLA typing was unavailable, so biased TRBV7-2 usage was queried as a proof of principle. Next-generation sequencing of rearranged TRB and TRG CDR3 regions was used on small intestinal lymphocyte fractions taken from coeliac and non-coeliac patients. The goal was to describe the TR repertoires of small intestinal T cells in active coeliac disease, in refractory type I coeliac disease, and in coeliac disease treated with a gluten-free diet. A total of approximately 30 patients were included in the full study, of whom around 22 had serologically confirmed coeliac disease and 8 were controls with non-small intestinal disorders. TRB sequencing was successfully performed on samples from around 30 subjects, among which 24 paired bulk unsorted intraepithelial and lamina propria cell samples were included.

Relative to germline, V is 1 base shorter and J is 3 bases shorter, with 22 bases between their ends. Spanning cysteine to phenylalanine, the CDR3 consists of 18 amino acids. Just CDR3 DNA is preserved here, 54 bases in frame from base 1. The germline V gene gives CDR1 as MGHRA and CDR2 as YSYEKL. As to this clone: What this receptor recognizes is not known. Per-nucleotide qualities are absent, and no much larger clonotype sits a single base away.

Cells were frozen in liquid nitrogen in DMSO/FBS as aliquots of about half a million cells, with a single aliquot from each fraction going to sequencing. Every one of the 30 study patients had an endoscopy and a small intestinal biopsy. Lamina propria cells were released by collagenase digestion of the biopsy tissue remaining after intraepithelial cell isolation. Genomic DNA was extracted from frozen unsorted cell fractions with the Qiagen DNeasy blood extraction kit. The investigation overall reported the following: The approach was considered by the authors to be unsuitable for unbiased detection of gliadin-specific T cells, as gliadin-specific T cells are scarce and rarely shared between patients. Published gliadin-specific TRB sequences turned up in about 45% of the 18 coeliac lamina propria samples, compared with only 1 of 6 controls. Compared with controls, active coeliac intraepithelial and lamina propria samples had TRB and TRG repertoires of lower clonality, which suggests that diverse T cells were recruited. TRB repertoires were largely private; most amino acid sequences were unique to one sample, and V-gene usage did not differ significantly by disease group. Cross-contamination between compartments was possible, because separating intraepithelial cells from lamina propria cells did not produce high-purity fractions.

Preparation of the library involved the immunoSEQ multiplex PCR assay. In a multiplexed PCR, the TR loci were amplified; reverse primers were designed against J gene segments, whereas forward primers were designed against V gene segments. Amplified CDR3 regions were sequenced on the Illumina HiSeq System. The paper's data handling went like this. A nearest-neighbour algorithm merged closely related reads to remove PCR and sequencing errors and collapse data into unique sequences. Two measures summarised the repertoires: clonality, and T cell density, defined as TR molecules per amount of genomic DNA input. CDR3 amino acid sequences present in at least 80% of unsorted samples were defined as public TRs and were then tested for differential abundance between coeliac and control samples. Every lamina propria sample was searched for matches to a list of around 220 published gliadin-specific TRB sequences. Differences in clonality and density between disease groups were tested by Kruskal-Wallis tests, followed by Dunn post-tests. The clones in this table, taken by TCRdb from immuneACCESS, are in-frame only. Not every clone is retained; where verified, under half of the shortfall comes from an unresolved V gene, and the cause of the rest is unknown. V and J calls plus clone size are reproduced from that table; the DNA served to infer D and trimming. The sample table records more than 2,000 clones; roughly 66% of these occur just once. Clones ranked in the top ten supply roughly 13% of the sample.

This receptor was obtained from a woman in her seventies with celiac disease on a gluten-free diet. Specimen: lamina propria lymphocytes from the gut. The cell subset or site label, as the study defines it: lamina propria cell (LPC) fraction of small intestinal biopsy. This chain joins TRBV4-1 to TRBJ2-7; a tentative D match to TRBD2 spans 7 bases. The CDR3 region: CASSQAWGGEGSSYEQYF. The DNA reads as follows: TGCGCCAGCAGCCAAGCCTGGGGGGGCGAGGGTTCCAGCTACGAGCAGTACTTC.